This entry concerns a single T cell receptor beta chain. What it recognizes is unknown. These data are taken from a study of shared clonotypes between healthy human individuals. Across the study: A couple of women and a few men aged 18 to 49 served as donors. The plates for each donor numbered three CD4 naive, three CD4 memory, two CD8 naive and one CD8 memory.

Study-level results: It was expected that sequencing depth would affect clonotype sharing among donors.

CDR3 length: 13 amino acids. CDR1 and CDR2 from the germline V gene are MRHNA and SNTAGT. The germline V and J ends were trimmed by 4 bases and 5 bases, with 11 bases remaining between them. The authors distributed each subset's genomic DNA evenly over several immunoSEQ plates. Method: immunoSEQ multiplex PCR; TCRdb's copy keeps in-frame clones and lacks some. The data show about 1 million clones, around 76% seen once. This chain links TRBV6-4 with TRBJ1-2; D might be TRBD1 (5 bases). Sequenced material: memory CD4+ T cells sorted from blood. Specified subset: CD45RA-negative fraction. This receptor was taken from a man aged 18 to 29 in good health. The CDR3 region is CASSAQGGYGYTF. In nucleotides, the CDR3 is TGTGCCAGCAGTGCGCAGGGAGGGTATGGCTACACCTTC.